The next 11 T cell receptor beta chains were all read from a single sample in a study of T cells in Graves' hyperthyroidism and ophthalmopathy. Amplification of TCR beta CDR3 regions used RNA as the template. First-round RT-PCR of the TCR CDR3 relied on the HTBI primer set. TCRdb analysed the multiplex PCR reads with MiXCR anew, one entry per CDR3 protein. The sample shows hundreds of thousands of distinct CDR3 sequences, roughly 15% of them seen only once. The sample comprised blood. The receptor set was obtained from a woman under 30 with Graves' hyperthyroidism.

This clonotype was seen ten or more times. The rearrangement joins TRBV7-9 to TRBJ2-1; 9 bases map to TRBD2. J gave up 9 bases and V 3 bases, and 9 bases lay outside the gene matches. The CDR3 covers 15 residues. Looked up from germline, CDR1 is SEHNR and CDR2 is FQNEAQ (reference sequence). In DNA, the CDR3 is TGTGCCAGCAGCTTGGGGCCTAGCGGGATCGGTGAGCAGTTCTTC. It specifies CASSLGPSGIGEQFF.

The V call is TRBV5-1, the J call TRBJ2-2, with no clear D. CDR1 is SGHRS and CDR2 is YFSETQ in the germline V gene. This CDR3 is 13 amino acids long. V lost 5 bases and J 5 bases, leaving 10 bases between the germline ends. CDR3 amino acids: CASRSVGTGELFF. In DNA form, the CDR3 reads TGCGCCAGCAGATCCGTTGGTACCGGGGAGCTGTTTTTT.

This clonotype was detected many times. The V gene is TRBV7-3, the J gene TRBJ2-3; D call uncertain. CDR1 is SGHTA, CDR2 FQGTGA, per germline. The CDR3 is 15 residues long. Between the trimmed V and J ends, which lost 2 bases and 2 bases, there was a span of 11 bases. CDR3 region: CASSLGRKHTDTQYF. CDR3 nucleotides: TGTGCCAGCAGCTTAGGTCGGAAACACACAGATACGCAGTATTTT. Combining the CDR3 with reference TRBV7-3 and TRBJ2-3 gives the whole variable domain GAGVSQTPSNKVTEKGKYVELRCDPISGHTALYWYRQSLGQGPEFLIYFQGTGAADDSGLPNDRFFAVRPEGSVSTLKIQRTERGDSAVYLCASSLGRKHTDTQYFGPGTRLTVL.

This clonotype was seen many times. The genes are TRBV20-1 and TRBJ2-3, with no clear D. The CDR3 covers 14 residues. V was clipped by 0 bases and J by 6 bases, with 13 bases between them. Germline V gene lookup returns CDR1 DFQATT and CDR2 SNEGSKA (reference sequence). CDR3 nucleotide sequence: TGCAGTGCTAGAGACCGGACGGTGGGGGATACGCAGTATTTT. Translating it yields CSARDRTVGDTQYF.

This clonotype was seen ten or more times. V gene TRBV5-6 combines with J gene TRBJ2-7; the D gene is possibly TRBD1 (5 bases). The V end was cut by 0 bases, the J end by 6 bases, with 7 bases between. Germline-derived CDR1 and CDR2 are SGHDT and YYEEEE. This CDR3 has 12 amino acids. The CDR3 reads CASSLETGEQYF. Written as DNA, the CDR3 is TGTGCCAGCAGCTTGGAAACAGGCGAGCAGTACTTC.

This clonotype was seen only a few times. The chain carries TRBV12-3 or TRBV12-4 and TRBJ1-5, with D uncertain. Trimming shortened V by 3 bases and J by 3 bases, and 9 bases separated the two germline ends. The CDR3 loop spans 14 amino acids. CDR3 in amino acids: CASSFRGFNQPQHF. CDR3 bases: TGTGCCAGCAGTTTTCGCGGCTTCAATCAGCCCCAGCATTTT.

DNA of the CDR3: TGTGCCATCAGTGAGTTGCGCGCGCAAAATTCACCCCTCCACTTT. Amino acid sequence: CAISELRAQNSPLHF. The rearrangement joins TRBV10-3 to TRBJ1-6; D is uncertain. Trimming removed 1 base from V and 7 bases from J, with 11 bases in between. The CDR3 is 15 residues long. Germline V gene sequence: CDR1 ENHRY, CDR2 SYGVKD.

In this sample, this clonotype turned up a few times. The V gene is TRBV5-4, the J gene TRBJ1-2; TRBD1 might be the D (6 bases). Germline V gene lookup returns CDR1 SGHNT and CDR2 YYREEE (reference sequence). This CDR3 is 14 amino acids long. Trimming removed 3 bases from V and 4 bases from J, with 13 bases in between. CDR3 protein: CASSWNSGAYGYTF. The CDR3 DNA reads TGTGCCAGCAGCTGGAACTCAGGGGCCTATGGCTACACCTTC.

This clonotype was recorded at least ten times. The V call is TRBV5-6, the J call TRBJ2-7, with a weak D call TRBD2 (6 bases). V shed 1 base and J shed 0 bases, with 11 bases lying between them. CDR1 and CDR2 (germline): SGHDT, YYEEEE. The CDR3 sequence is 15 residues long. CDR3 coding DNA: TGTGCCAGCAGCTTGAACAGCGGGCCCTCCTACGAGCAGTACTTC. This gives the protein CASSLNSGPSYEQYF.

This clonotype occurred a few times. The V call is TRBV3-1, the J call TRBJ1-1, with unresolved D. Per the germline V gene, CDR1 is LGHDT and CDR2 is YNNKEL (reference sequence). Between the trimmed V and J ends, which lost 1 base and 1 base, there was a span of 7 bases. This CDR3 region has 14 residues. CDR3 in amino acids: CASSQVSGNTEAFF. For the CDR3, the DNA is TGTGCCAGCAGCCAAGTCTCCGGGAACACTGAAGCTTTCTTT. Combining the CDR3 with reference TRBV3-1 and TRBJ1-1 gives the whole variable domain DTAVSQTPKYLVTQMGNDKSIKCEQNLGHDTMYWYKQDSKKFLKIMFSYNNKELIINETVPNRFSPKSPDKAHLNLHINSLELGDSAVYFCASSQVSGNTEAFFGQGTRLTVV.

As concerns this clonotype: The junction differs from germline at one of its ends, possibly a read error. This rearrangement joins TRBV2 to TRBJ1-3, with 11 bases that match TRBD1. The CDR3 consists of 15 residues. Germline CDR1 SNHLY, CDR2 FYNNEI. The CDR3 loop is CASRDRGLAGTTIYF. The CDR3 DNA is TGTGCCAGCAGGGACAGGGGGCTCGCTGGAACCACCATATATTTT.